Each of the 5 T cell receptor beta chains below was sequenced from the same sample in a study of beta chain features in type 1 diabetes (dated by TCRdb to between 2018 and 2020). The library was produced with the immunoSEQ multiplex PCR assay. All of the isolated RNA was reverse transcribed with the High Capacity cDNA Reverse Transcription Kit, so expressed TCRB transcripts were sequenced. TCRdb's version of the immuneACCESS table is confined to in-frame rearrangements and falls short of the full clone set. An unresolved V gene accounts for under half of the shortfall where checked; the remainder is of unknown origin. Here the sample has 600,000 to 650,000 clones; 15% to 17% occur a single time. Approximately 0.087% of the sample rests with the top ten. The sequencing sample was made of naive CD4+ T cells from blood. The cell subset or site label here, explained by the study, means: true naive CD4+ T cells. These receptors were taken from a man between 18 and 35 years old in good health.

This clone came up a few times. The V gene is TRBV5-6, the J gene TRBJ2-1, with no clear D. V lost 5 bases and J 9 bases, leaving 12 bases between the germline ends. CDR3 length: 12 residues. Germline V CDR1 and CDR2: SGHDT, YYEEEE. The chain's CDR3 is CASRQSGFEQFF. The CDR3 DNA is TGTGCCAGCAGGCAGTCCGGGTTTGAGCAGTTCTTC.

This clone was seen a handful of times. Other DNA sequences from this sample encode an identical CDR3 as well. The V and J genes are TRBV20-1 and TRBJ2-7; D gene ambiguous. V was pared by 1 base and J by 3 bases, with 4 bases between. The CDR3 has 11 residues. Germline CDR1 reads DFQATT; CDR2 reads SNEGSKA (reference sequence). CDR3 bases: TGCAGTGCTAGAGTCAGCTACGAGCAGTACTTC. This translates into CSARVSYEQYF.

This clone came up a few times. The V gene is TRBV18, the J gene TRBJ2-5, with D possibly TRBD1 on 6 matching bases. The ends were cut back, 5 bases at V and 4 bases at J, with 11 bases in the middle. Looked up from germline, CDR1 is KGHSH and CDR2 is LQKENI. The CDR3 has 13 residues. The CDR3 coding sequence is TGTGCCAGCTCATCACAGGGTGGAGAGACCCAGTACTTC. It yields the protein CASSSQGGETQYF.

The V gene is TRBV28, the J gene TRBJ1-2; 9 nucleotides line up with TRBD1. Germline CDR1 and CDR2: MDHEN and SYDVKM. V was pared by 8 bases and J by 1 base, with 8 bases of the junction left unmatched. The CDR3 consists of 15 residues. The DNA of the CDR3 is TGTGCCAGCCTCACTTCGGGACAGGGTAACTATGGCTACACCTTC. Translation gives CASLTSGQGNYGYTF.

This clone was found a few times. V gene TRBV4-3 combines with J gene TRBJ1-4; 7 positions match TRBD1. The CDR3 contains 15 residues. Trimming cost V 2 bases and J 4 bases; bases outside gene matches: 4. Per the germline V gene, CDR1 is LGHNA and CDR2 is YSLEER. The CDR3 spells CASSQPQGLNEKLFF. DNA of the CDR3: TGCGCCAGCAGCCAACCACAGGGGCTTAATGAAAAACTGTTTTTT.